What follows are 5 T cell receptor beta chains derived from one specimen sequenced in a study of shared clonotypes between healthy human individuals. Data came from immunoSEQ multiplex PCR; TCRdb stores just in-frame clones and leaves some out. The repertoire holds tens of thousands of clones, about 63% seen once, with roughly half in the top ten. The sequenced material came from memory CD8+ T cells sorted from blood. Stated subset: CD45RO+ cells pooled with CCR7-negative TemRA cells. The receptor set was obtained from a man aged 25-45 years in good health.

This clone was picked up many times. The rearrangement joins TRBV6-6 to TRBJ2-7; 8 nucleotides align to TRBD1. With 0 bases clipped from V and 2 bases from J, the junction kept 6 bases outside the gene matches. The CDR3 length is 16 residues. The germline gives CDR1 MNHNY, CDR2 SVGAGI (reference sequence). This CDR3 reads CASSYSGTGYAYEQYF. For the CDR3, the DNA is TGTGCCAGCAGTTACTCGGGGACAGGCTACGCCTACGAGCAGTACTTC.

The chain recombines TRBV2 with TRBJ2-1; possible D gene TRBD2, 5 bases. This CDR3 region has 11 residues. V was shortened by 11 bases and J by 4 bases, with 9 bases between the two germline ends. Germline-derived CDR1 and CDR2 are SNHLY and FYNNEI. The DNA of the CDR3 is TGTGCCGGCGGGCGGTACAATGAGCAGTTCTTC. Its protein is CAGGRYNEQFF.

The chain links TRBV5-1 to TRBJ2-1; 9 nucleotides line up with TRBD2. V trimming: 4 bases; J trimming: 7 bases; junction bases outside the gene matches: 12. The germline V gene encodes CDR1 SGHRS and CDR2 YFSETQ. CDR3 length: 16 amino acids. CDR3 sequence: CASSPLLAGYINEQFF. DNA of the CDR3: TGCGCCAGCAGCCCCCTACTAGCGGGTTATATAAATGAGCAGTTCTTC.

The chain has TRBV4-1 and TRBJ1-2; perhaps TRBD1 as D (6 bases). Trimming stripped 2 bases from V and 7 bases from J, with 14 bases between. CDR1 and CDR2 (germline): MGHRA, YSYEKL. The CDR3 extends over 14 amino acids. The CDR3 loop is CASSQQTGIGGYTF. CDR3 in DNA: TGCGCCAGCAGCCAACAAACAGGGATCGGTGGCTACACCTTC.

CDR3 protein: CASSTSGGTGELFF. For the CDR3, the DNA is TGTGCCAGCAGTACCTCAGGGGGTACCGGGGAGCTGTTTTTT. The rearrangement links TRBV27 to TRBJ2-2; TRBD1 matches 7 bases. The germline gives CDR1 MNHEY, CDR2 SMNVEV (reference sequence). This CDR3 contains 14 residues. V was clipped by 5 bases and J by 5 bases; unmatched bases: 5.